Presented here are 21 T cell receptor beta chains from one specimen sequenced in a study of cytomegalovirus exposure and HLA in healthy donors. The PCR used 60 Vbeta and 13 Jbeta primers. The data were produced by immunoSEQ multiplex PCR, yet TCRdb's version contains in-frame clones alone and is incomplete. Among about 110,000 clones listed, roughly 85% were seen once. The sample taken for sequencing was PBMCs. The receptors were gathered from a man under 40 in good health and CMV-seropositive.

This chain joins TRBV5-5 and TRBJ2-6, with no clear D. This CDR3 has 13 amino acids. V was cut by 6 bases and J by 4 bases, with 8 bases left in between. CDR1 SGHKS and CDR2 YYEKEE come from the germline V gene (reference sequence). CDR3 sequence reads: CASTFRGANVLTF. As DNA, the CDR3 is TGTGCCAGCACCTTTAGAGGGGCCAACGTCCTGACTTTC.

The chain combines TRBV12-5 with TRBJ1-5, with a possible D match to TRBD1 (5 bases). Germline V gene lookup returns CDR1 LGHNT and CDR2 FRNRAP. The germline V and J ends were trimmed by 6 bases and 0 bases, with 9 bases remaining between them. The CDR3 is 14 residues long. DNA of the CDR3: TGTGCTAGTGGAGGGGATTTTAGCAATCAGCCCCAGCATTTT. Its translation: CASGGDFSNQPQHF.

The chain uses TRBV29-1 and TRBJ2-3; 9 bases line up with TRBD2. V was pared by 6 bases and J by 6 bases, with 7 bases of the junction left unmatched. Germline V CDR1 and CDR2: SQVTM, ANQGSEA. CDR3 size: 13 residues. CDR3 amino acids: CSVTGTSFDTQYF. As DNA, the CDR3 is TGCAGCGTAACTGGGACTAGCTTTGATACGCAGTATTTT.

The chain combines TRBV2 with TRBJ1-1; no clear D gene. Trimming shortened V by 4 bases and J by 0 bases, and 3 bases separated the two germline ends. Looked up from germline, CDR1 is SNHLY and CDR2 is FYNNEI. The CDR3 is made up of 12 amino acids. The CDR3 reads CASSAMNTEAFF. CDR3 nucleotides: TGTGCCAGCAGTGCAATGAACACTGAAGCTTTCTTT.

This chain joins TRBV2 and TRBJ2-7, with 8 bases lining up with TRBD2. Losses at the gene ends were 7 bases for V and 3 bases for J; bases not matched to a gene: 14. Germline lookup yields CDR1 SNHLY and CDR2 FYNNEI. This CDR3 is built from 16 residues. The CDR3 region is CASIPTRSGSIYEQYV. The CDR3 DNA follows: TGTGCCAGCATCCCGACTCGGAGCGGGAGTATCTACGAGCAGTACGTC.

The chain links TRBV11-1 to TRBJ2-1; possibly TRBD1 for D (6 bases). Germline values: CDR1 SGHAT, CDR2 FQDESV (reference sequence). The V gene lost 5 bases and the J gene lost 4 bases, with 15 bases spanning the gap. This CDR3 comprises 15 residues. In DNA, the CDR3 is TGTGCCAGCAGCCACACCGGGACACAATACAATGAGCAGTTCTTC. Its translation: CASSHTGTQYNEQFF.

This chain connects TRBV30 to TRBJ2-1; TRBD2 aligns across 10 bases. The V gene's germline CDR1 is GTSNPN and CDR2 SVGIG (reference sequence). The CDR3 totals 16 residues. V dropped 2 bases and J dropped 0; count of bases not matched to a gene: 4. DNA for the CDR3: TGTGCCTGGAGTAGCGGGAGGGCCAGCTCCTACAATGAGCAGTTCTTC. It translates to CAWSSGRASSYNEQFF.

The chain links TRBV7-2 to TRBJ2-1; the match to TRBD2 covers 7 bases. In germline, CDR1 is SGHTA, CDR2 FQGNSA. After removal of 6 bases from V and 1 base from J, the junction contained 6 bases not matched to a gene. The CDR3 consists of 15 residues. The CDR3 nucleotides read TGTGCCAGCAGTAGCGGGCCCCTGTCCTACAATGAGCAGTTCTTC. It translates to CASSSGPLSYNEQFF. The variable domain in full, with the rest retrieved from reference TRBV7-2 and TRBJ2-1, is GAGVSQSPSNKVTEKGKDVELRCDPISGHTALYWYRQSLGQGLEFLIYFQGNSAPDKSGLPSDRFSAERTGGSVSTLTIQRTQQEDSAVYLCASSSGPLSYNEQFFGPGTRLTVL.

This clone has just one count. The chain employs TRBV7-3 and TRBJ1-2; the D gene is possibly TRBD1 (6 bases). The V and J ends lost 1 base and 6 bases respectively, with 15 bases between them. From germline, CDR1 is SGHTA and CDR2 FQGTGA. The CDR3 sequence is 15 residues long. DNA of the CDR3: TGTGCCAGCAGCTTAAATGGGGGGGGCTTCGATGGCTACACCTTC. It encodes CASSLNGGGFDGYTF.

The V and J genes are TRBV30 and TRBJ2-1; the match to TRBD1 covers 7 bases. Germline trimming cut 4 bases from V and 1 base from J; bases unmatched to any gene: 7. The CDR3 loop spans 15 amino acids. Germline CDR1 reads GTSNPN; CDR2 reads SVGIG (reference sequence). CDR3: CAWTLNRGSYNEQFF. The CDR3 DNA follows: TGTGCCTGGACCCTCAACAGGGGTTCCTACAATGAGCAGTTCTTC.

This clone was recorded once. One junction end does not reproduce the germline sequence, and a read error may be involved. This sequence joins TRBV7-9 and TRBJ1-2, with D possibly being TRBD1 (5 bases). Germline V gene sequence: CDR1 SEHNR, CDR2 FQNEAQ (reference sequence). The CDR3 contains 16 residues. CDR3 coding DNA: TGTTCCAGCACCCCTCGATCATCCGGGGGGGGGTACGGCTACACCTTC. It specifies CSSTPRSSGGGYGYTF.

This chain links TRBV28 with TRBJ2-7, with TRBD2 identical over 7 bases. V gave up 4 bases and J gave up 1 base; unmatched junction bases: 4. This CDR3 is 14 amino acids long. The germline V gene encodes CDR1 MDHEN and CDR2 SYDVKM. The CDR3 DNA follows: TGTGCCAGCAGTTCTCCGGGACTATCCTACGAGCAGTACTTC. Translating it yields CASSSPGLSYEQYF.

Only one count was recorded for this clone. The chain is built from TRBV18 and TRBJ2-1; maybe TRBD2 (6 bases). The CDR3 is 15 residues long. Germline CDR1 and CDR2: KGHSH and LQKENI. The germline V and J ends were trimmed by 5 bases and 0 bases, with 11 bases remaining between them. The CDR3 spells CASSNSGFSYNEQFF. The CDR3 nucleotides are TGTGCCAGCTCAAATAGCGGCTTCTCCTACAATGAGCAGTTCTTC.

This clone was recorded a few times. The V gene is TRBV10-2, the J gene TRBJ2-7; 7 positions agree with TRBD1. The CDR3 sequence is 13 residues long. Germline CDR1 is WSHSY and CDR2 is SAAADI. Trimming cost V 5 bases and J 2 bases; bases outside gene matches: 3. The CDR3 spells CASSRDSPYEQYV. CDR3 coding DNA: TGCGCCAGCAGTAGGGACAGCCCCTACGAGCAGTACGTC.

The chain uses TRBV5-1 and TRBJ2-5; 8 bases are a match to TRBD2. Germline V gene data show CDR1 as SGHRS and CDR2 as YFSETQ. V shed 2 bases and J 1 base; nucleotides not matched to a gene: 1. There are 14 residues in the CDR3. The CDR3 is CASSFGGVQETQYF. CDR3 nucleotides: TGCGCCAGCAGCTTCGGGGGGGTCCAAGAGACCCAGTACTTC.

The chain links TRBV6-5 to TRBJ1-1, with D hard to call. This CDR3 contains 16 residues. The V gene lost 0 bases and the J gene lost 0 bases, with 11 bases spanning the gap. In germline, CDR1 is MNHEY, CDR2 SVGAGI. The CDR3 spells CASSYSRERMNTEAFF. DNA of the CDR3: TGTGCCAGCAGTTACTCGAGGGAGAGAATGAACACTGAAGCTTTCTTT.

This chain connects TRBV28 to TRBJ2-7; TRBD2 matches 8 bases. CDR3 length equals 14 residues. V shed 7 bases and J 8 bases; nucleotides not matched to a gene: 13. Germline CDR1 is MDHEN and CDR2 is SYDVKM. CDR3 coding DNA: TGTGCCAGCACCCCCGGGGGGGGGTTGTTGAAGCAGTACTTC. Translation: CASTPGGGLLKQYF.

The chain employs TRBV19 and TRBJ2-7; a possible D gene is TRBD1 (6 bases). V lost 9 bases and J 2 bases, leaving 17 bases between the germline ends. Germline values: CDR1 LNHDA, CDR2 SQIVND (reference sequence). This CDR3 comprises 14 residues. The CDR3 protein is CARNSGQDPYEQYV. The CDR3 bases are TGTGCCAGAAATTCGGGACAAGACCCCTACGAGCAGTACGTC.

This clone appeared a few times. V gene TRBV6-4 combines with J gene TRBJ1-2; 7 bases line up with TRBD1. J lost 4 bases, V lost 2 bases, and 10 bases had no gene match. CDR1 and CDR2 (germline): MRHNA, SNTAGT. The CDR3 contains 16 residues. In DNA form, the CDR3 reads TGTGCCAGCAGTGACACATCGACAGGGCGTAGCTATGGCTACACCTTC. Its translation: CASSDTSTGRSYGYTF.

This chain links TRBV5-1 with TRBJ2-3; TRBD1 matches at 9 bases. CDR1 is SGHRS, CDR2 YFSETQ, per germline. Trimming cost V 0 bases and J 2 bases; bases outside gene matches: 4. CDR3 length equals 16 residues. CDR3 sequence (DNA): TGCGCCAGCAGCTTGGTACAGGGGGCTCCCACAGATACGCAGTATTTT. Protein sequence: CASSLVQGAPTDTQYF.

V usage is TRBV2 and J usage is TRBJ2-7, with D possibly being TRBD2 (6 bases). Per the germline V gene, CDR1 is SNHLY and CDR2 is FYNNEI. This CDR3 has 13 amino acids. The CDR3 bases are TGTGCCAGCAGGGAAGATGGGGGGTACGAGCAGTACGTC. Protein sequence: CASREDGGYEQYV.